This record looks at one T cell receptor (beta chain) sequence and its context. This clone was found once. Its antigen is not yet known. The sample holds no much larger clone one base away, and base qualities are not on file. Donors formed part of the validation cohort, which comprised about 120 subjects and was distinct from the first cohort of 666 subjects. From cysteine to phenylalanine, the CDR3 is 14 amino acids long. The read is trimmed to its CDR3 DNA, 42 bases read in frame from base 1. Trimming accounts for 4 bases at V and 5 bases at J, while the number of junction bases matched to no gene is 7. Sequences SGDLS (CDR1) and YYNGEE (CDR2) are obtained from the germline V gene. This record comes from a study of cytomegalovirus exposure and HLA in healthy donors (dated by TCRdb to between 2016 and 2019). Regarding the study in general: According to a later analysis, the 120 or so validation repertoires were produced on the same platform as the roughly 600 repertoires of the first cohort. Along with the approximately 670-subject first cohort, a separate validation cohort of over a hundred different subjects was used. The study aimed to test whether signatures of past pathogen exposure could be identified by cataloging public T cell receptors. To predict cytomegalovirus infection status, the study combined high-throughput TCR immunosequencing, statistical association of individual TCRs with disease status, and machine learning.

Points the paper makes about the study in general: All 120 or so repertoires were used to score co-occurrence in the validation cohort in a later analysis, because that analysis had no HLA typing for the cohort. According to the authors, the approach could potentially be generalized to other disease states and immunological phenotypes. In vitro tests confirmed that three of the cytomegalovirus-associated TCR beta chains recognize cytomegalovirus antigens. In both the original and validation cohorts, the classifier was reported to diagnose cytomegalovirus status with high specificity and sensitivity. A total of some 180 TCR beta chains were listed by the study as associated with cytomegalovirus. A later analysis found that TCRs clustered in the first cohort also tended to co-occur in the 95 to 150 validation repertoires, with 94% of cluster scores above 0. While some public TCRs were present in many individuals, most TCR sequences turned up only very rarely across donors.

Library construction relied on the immunoSEQ multiplex PCR assay. As for the original processing: To diagnose cytomegalovirus status from the catalog of TCR beta chain sequences, a statistical classification framework was built. Here the immuneACCESS table is served through TCRdb, limited to in-frame sequences with V and J called. Missing clones are a known gap in these copies; in checked studies unresolved V genes cover under half, and the rest lacks a known reason. The V and J calls and clone size are taken from that table; D and trimming were inferred from the DNA. This sample is represented by approximately 65,000 clones; roughly 93% of them were singletons. The ten top clones hold roughly 1% of the sample.

The chain links TRBV9 with TRBJ1-1, and 8 junction bases match TRBD1. Sequencing was carried out using PBMCs. The TCR sequence derives from a woman aged 18-30 years in good health and CMV-seronegative. The CDR3 region: CASSFQGAGTEAFF. The bases read TGTGCCAGCAGCTTCCAGGGGGCAGGTACTGAAGCTTTCTTT.